The 16 T cell receptor beta chains in this list originate from one sample, sequenced in a study of early T cells in non-severe SARS-CoV-2 infection. TCRdb recomputed calls from the 5' RACE reads with MiXCR, one row per CDR3 protein. The sample consists of tens of thousands of distinct CDR3 sequences, roughly a tenth of them appearing once. The sample consisted of whole blood. The origin of the receptors is an adult who was a healthcare worker with PCR-confirmed SARS-CoV-2 infection or an uninfected control (not recorded which).

This clonotype was observed many times. The V gene is TRBV4-3, the J gene TRBJ2-3, with D maybe TRBD2 (6 bases). Germline V lookup: CDR1 LGHNA, CDR2 YSLEER. V shed 0 bases and J shed 14 bases, with 15 bases lying between them. The CDR3 covers 13 residues. The CDR3, as DNA: TGCGCCAGCAGCCAAGATCTCGGGACTGCCTGGTATTTT. Translating it yields CASSQDLGTAWYF.

There are a few counts of this clonotype. The chain carries TRBV29-1 and TRBJ2-2, with D possibly called TRBD1 or TRBD2 (5 bases each). Trimming left V 3 bases short and J 7 bases short, with 12 bases between. The CDR3 sequence is 13 residues long. CDR1 and CDR2 from the germline V gene are SQVTM and ANQGSEA. CDR3 nucleotide sequence: TGCAGCGTTGATGCCGGGACCGGCGGGGAGCTGTTTTTT. Protein sequence: CSVDAGTGGELFF.

This chain uses TRBV6-4 with TRBJ2-7; the D gene is possibly TRBD1 (7 bases). The V gene's germline CDR1 is MRHNA and CDR2 SNTAGT. V was shortened by 2 bases and J by 2 bases, with 16 bases between the two germline ends. The CDR3 covers 16 residues. DNA of the CDR3: TGTGCCAGCAGTGACGGGGGGTCAGGGGGAACCTACGAGCAGTACTTC. Protein sequence: CASSDGGSGGTYEQYF.

This clonotype was seen ten or more times. This CDR3 reads CASSLGTGINSPLHF. The CDR3 DNA follows: TGTGCCAGCAGCTTAGGCACAGGCATTAATTCACCCCTCCACTTT. The V and J genes are TRBV7-6 and TRBJ1-6, with a weak D call TRBD1 (5 bases). The germline CDR1 and CDR2 sequences are SGHVS and FNYEAQ. The CDR3 has 15 residues. V gave up 1 base and J gave up 6 bases, with 10 bases separating them.

This chain links TRBV15 with TRBJ2-7; possibly TRBD1 or TRBD2 for D (5 bases each). V lost 2 bases and J 0 bases, leaving 11 bases between the germline ends. Germline CDR1 reads LNHNV; CDR2 reads YYDKDF (reference sequence). CDR3 size: 15 residues. The CDR3 region is CATSRLPGSSYEQYF. The CDR3 DNA reads TGTGCCACCAGCAGATTGCCAGGGAGCTCCTACGAGCAGTACTTC.

This chain uses TRBV7-3 with TRBJ2-1; D ambiguous. Germline lookup yields CDR1 SGHTA and CDR2 FQGTGA. V was shortened by 2 bases and J by 7 bases, with 9 bases between the two germline ends. The CDR3 runs 13 residues. The DNA for the CDR3 is TGTGCCAGCAGCTTAGGGCACACAAATGAGCAGTTCTTC. As protein: CASSLGHTNEQFF.

This chain links TRBV20-1 with TRBJ2-1; TRBD1 or TRBD2 may be the D gene (5 bases each). The CDR3 extends over 16 amino acids. In germline, CDR1 is DFQATT, CDR2 SNEGSKA (reference sequence). V was cut by 0 bases and J by 0 bases, with 12 bases left in between. CDR3 residues: CSARDPDGTSYNEQFF. Here the CDR3 DNA reads TGCAGTGCTAGAGATCCTGATGGGACCTCCTACAATGAGCAGTTCTTC.

Ten or more counts support this clonotype. The V gene is TRBV5-5, the J gene TRBJ2-2; D unclear. Trimming shortened V by 6 bases and J by 6 bases, and 9 bases separated the two germline ends. This CDR3 has 12 residues. Germline CDR1 and CDR2: SGHKS and YYEKEE (reference sequence). In DNA, the CDR3 is TGTGCCAGCACCCGGGTGGCCGGGGAGCTGTTTTTT. This gives the protein CASTRVAGELFF.

This sequence joins TRBV24-1 and TRBJ2-1, with D possibly being TRBD1 (7 bases). The germline V gene has CDR1 KGHDR and CDR2 SFDVKD. Trimming cost V 4 bases and J 8 bases, with 23 bases left between them. The CDR3 consists of 17 residues. Here the CDR3 reads CATSDSTRTRGEDEQFF. The DNA of the CDR3 is TGTGCCACCAGTGACTCTACTAGGACCAGGGGGGAGGATGAGCAGTTCTTC.

This clonotype showed up just a few times. The chain employs TRBV5-8 and TRBJ2-7; 10 bases are a match to TRBD1. V shed 6 bases, J shed 2 bases, and the junction held 17 bases outside the gene matches. This CDR3 region has 18 residues. Germline lookup yields CDR1 SGHTS and CDR2 YDEGEE. The CDR3 loop is CASNFPSGTGERTYEQYF. The CDR3, as DNA: TGTGCCAGCAACTTCCCCTCCGGGACAGGGGAGAGGACCTACGAGCAGTACTTC.

The chain couples TRBV25-1 to TRBJ2-1, with TRBD1 matching 8 bases. The CDR3 has 15 residues. The germline V gene encodes CDR1 MGHDK and CDR2 SYGVNS. V lost 1 base to trimming and J lost 8 bases; unmatched junction nucleotides: 7. This CDR3 is CASSEFWTGNHEQFF. The CDR3 bases are TGTGCCAGCAGTGAATTTTGGACAGGGAATCATGAGCAGTTCTTC.

V gene TRBV11-2 combines with J gene TRBJ2-7; D is unclear. Germline V lookup: CDR1 SGHAT, CDR2 FQNNGV. V was shortened by 0 bases and J by 9 bases, with 15 bases between the two germline ends. CDR3 length: 14 amino acids. The CDR3 is CASSLERIAYGQYF. Written as DNA, the CDR3 is TGTGCCAGCAGCTTAGAACGCATCGCCTATGGGCAGTACTTC. Combining the CDR3 with reference TRBV11-2 and TRBJ2-7 gives the whole variable domain EAGVAQSPRYKIIEKRQSVAFWCNPISGHATLYWYQQILGQGPKLLIQFQNNGVVDDSQLPKDRFSAERLKGVDSTLKIQPAKLEDSAVYLCASSLERIAYGQYFGPGTRLTVT.

CDR3 amino acids: CADGGSMNTGELFF. The CDR3 DNA reads as TGCGCCGACGGCGGGAGTATGAACACCGGGGAGCTGTTTTTT. V usage is TRBV10-2 and J usage is TRBJ2-2; 7 nucleotides agree with TRBD2. J gave up 1 base and V 11 bases, and 7 bases lay outside the gene matches. Germline CDR1 is WSHSY and CDR2 is SAAADI. This CDR3 is built from 14 residues.

This clonotype was seen more than once but under ten times. The chain recombines TRBV20-1 with TRBJ2-1, with no clear D. Trimming took off 0 bases at V and 3 bases at J, with 12 bases between the two ends. There are 15 residues in the CDR3. Germline CDR1 and CDR2: DFQATT and SNEGSKA (reference sequence). The CDR3 sequence: CSARDFRTGYNEQFF. For the CDR3, the DNA is TGCAGTGCTAGAGATTTCAGGACCGGCTACAATGAGCAGTTCTTC.

This clonotype has ten or more counts. This rearrangement joins TRBV5-1 to TRBJ1-1; 7 nucleotides agree with TRBD1. Unmatched junction bases numbered 9, after V lost 4 bases and J lost 3 bases. Germline CDR1 reads SGHRS; CDR2 reads YFSETQ. The CDR3 runs to 15 residues. The CDR3 is CASSRTGGRDTEAFF. In nucleotides, the CDR3 is TGCGCCAGCAGCCGGACAGGAGGCAGGGACACTGAAGCTTTCTTT.

The chain uses TRBV4-3 and TRBJ2-3; D may be TRBD2 (6 bases). In germline, CDR1 is LGHNA, CDR2 YSLEER. The CDR3 has 14 amino acids. V gave up 4 bases and J gave up 1 base, with 9 bases separating them. The CDR3 sequence: CASSPGGGTDTQYF. The CDR3 nucleotides read TGCGCCAGCAGCCCAGGCGGGGGCACAGATACGCAGTATTTT.